The T cell receptor (beta chain) described here comes from a study of T cell responses to AZD1222 COVID-19 vaccine. As for this clone: Antigen unknown.

Deletions cut 6 bases from V and 9 bases from J, with 8 bases between. CDR1 is KGHSH and CDR2 is LQKENI in the germline V gene. This CDR3 has 11 amino acids. The study's findings and limits: With dominance at 160-218 and 743-854, vaccine-associated CD4 TCRs spanned spike.

Sequencing was performed with immunoSEQ multiplex PCR; in TCRdb, only in-frame clones are kept and a portion is missing. Of approximately 56,000 clones detected, roughly 88% appear once; the ten largest clones hold about 14%. The starting material was peripheral blood, obtained on day 0 of AZD1222 vaccination. The chain joins TRBV18 to TRBJ1-4; D remains unclear. This TCR derives from an adult in good health. The CDR3 DNA follows: TGTGCCAGCTCGGGCGGGAAAAAACTGTTTTTT. Protein product: CASSGGKKLFF.